This T cell receptor (beta chain) was recorded in a study of T-cell reconstitution after alpha-beta-depleted transplantation in children (dated by TCRdb to 2015 to 2016). For the wider study: The study quantitatively tracked T-cell immune reconstitution after TCRalphabeta/CD19-depleted allogeneic hematopoietic cell transplantation in children using TCR repertoire profiling.

This clonotype was recorded at least ten times. The antigen it recognizes is unknown. Base qualities are not recorded, but no much larger clone differs from it by a single base. Libraries were prepared through PCR. The run used an Illumina HiSeq 2500. TCR libraries were prepared with molecular barcoding, using unique molecular identifiers to normalize TCRbeta repertoire quantification. The public reads were reanalyzed by TCRdb: fastp trimming at Q25, MiXCR alignment, in-frame beta chains only. Merged by CDR3 protein, the rows form single entries marked with the most common genes and DNA. This sample gives around 410,000 distinct CDR3 sequences in total; approximately 10% of them show up just once. The top ten clonotypes cover nearly 5.5% of the sample. In the germline V gene, CDR1 corresponds to SGHTA and CDR2 to FQGNSA. Compared with germline, V lacks 5 bases and J lacks 5 bases; bases without a gene match: 13. From the cysteine up to the phenylalanine, the CDR3 has a length of 17 residues. Here the CDR3 DNA is all that survives: 51 bases in frame from base 1.

The origin of this receptor is a human donor who donated a stem cell graft to a child with acute myeloid leukemia. The sequenced sample was PBMCs from the stem cell graft donor, obtained from the stem cell graft. The chain employs TRBV7-2 and TRBJ2-1, with 9 central nucleotides matching TRBD1. The CDR3 is CASSRLGTGYRDNEQFF. The base sequence is TGTGCCAGCAGCCGATTGGGGACAGGGTATAGGGACAATGAGCAGTTCTTC.